This record covers a single T cell receptor beta chain. There is no known antigen for this receptor. No base qualities exist here, and no much larger clone lies one base off it. Systemically healthy Caucasian individuals from Russia, 35 to 40 in total and aged 6 to 90 years, were included as donors. Around 10 milliliters of peripheral blood were drawn from each donor into EDTA-treated Vacutainer tubes. Ficoll-Paque density-gradient centrifugation was used to isolate PBMCs, with at least 6 million per sample. Trizol reagent was used to extract total RNA from PBMCs, with at least 5 micrograms per sample. For every donor, flow cytometry on a PBMC aliquot measured the percentage of naive CD45RAhigh/CD27high T cells. The library was built by means of 5' RACE. Sequencing was carried out with an Illumina HiSeq 2500. A second PCR of about 7 to 12 cycles was run with a J-beta primer mix and a sample-barcoded 5' primer. A unique molecular identifier was introduced onto each TCR beta cDNA molecule by a template-switch 5' adaptor carrying 12 random nucleotides. Each sample yielded at least 2.5 million CDR3-containing paired-end reads. First-strand cDNA was synthesized from all RNA with the Mint cDNA synthesis kit, primed by a TRBC-specific oligonucleotide. Following uracil-DNA glycosylase treatment, all cDNA underwent a first 18-cycle PCR with the universal primers M1SS and BC2_uni_R. The paper's data handling went like this. For normalization, 1 million high-quality reads were randomly selected from each sample, with every read carrying a distinct molecular identifier. Reads sharing molecular identifiers were discarded rather than binned into consensus sequences. CDR3 identification, clonotype clustering and error correction used MiTCR with a Q25 quality threshold and the strictest error-elimination algorithm. A nonparametric unseen species model with Euler transformation was used to estimate lower-bound total TCR beta diversity. The public reads were run again by TCRdb, first through fastp at Q25 and then through MiXCR, and only productive beta chains were kept. Every CDR3 protein is listed once, alongside the most common genes and DNA of its rows. In this record, the V and J calls reflect TCRdb's handling and not the investigators' own analysis. This sample gives roughly 2 million distinct CDR3 sequences in total; roughly 49% of them show up just once. The top ten clonotypes cover over 2% of the sample.

Taken from the germline V gene, the CDR1 and CDR2 loops are SGHTA and FQGTGA. V is pruned by 4 bases and J by 2 bases, leaving 12 bases of the junction without a gene match. The CDR3 holds 19 amino acids from the cysteine to the phenylalanine. Only the CDR3 region is kept as DNA, spanning 57 bases read in frame from base 1. The data originate from a study of blood T cells in healthy people across ages (dated by TCRdb to the mid-2010s). For the study in its entirety: In model experiments, template switching captured about one uniquely barcoded TCR beta cDNA molecule for every two T cells. The donors were divided into four age groups: young (average around 15 years), middle-aged (about 39), aged (approximately 62) and long-lived (about 90). For two donors (one aged 18 to 29 and one aged 80 or older), the study analyzed two additional independent replicas of 1 million unique cDNA reads from the same blood draw. Using deep sequencing normalized with unique cDNA molecular identifiers, the study measured how TCR beta repertoire diversity changes with age. Donors of different ages were randomly distributed across sequencing lanes to avoid experimental bias.

Beyond this particular receptor, the publication reports: Compared with the aged group, the long-lived group had more naive CD4+ T cells, fewer expanded clones and increased TCR diversity, suggesting age selection. There was a strong correlation between observed TCR beta diversity and the percentage of naive T cells measured by flow cytometry. Observed TCR beta diversity per million T cells fell roughly linearly with age, and a significant reduction was already apparent by age roughly 40. Because the CMV infection status of the donors was unknown, age-related changes in expanded clonotypes may potentially have been confounded. Estimates of total diversity based on one million sequenced T cells were regarded as lower bounds and as underestimates. Since profiling was done on bulk unsorted PBMCs, naive and antigen-experienced compartments could not be conclusively compared.

The sequenced sample consisted of blood. The sequence derives from a woman aged 40 to 50 in good health. The chain employs TRBV7-3 and TRBJ2-3, with TRBD2 matching 13 junction bases. The CDR3 in this case is CASSSTLLLAGGPTDTQYF. The DNA is as follows: TGTGCCAGCAGCTCAACCCTCCTACTAGCGGGGGGGCCCACAGATACGCAGTATTTT.